This TCR beta chain originates from a study of cytomegalovirus exposure and HLA in healthy donors. Broader study findings: Segments of the TCR beta V type were, in most cases, productive about 87% or about 30% of the time in an earlier analysis.

Germline V gene data show CDR1 as SGHVS and CDR2 as FQNEAQ. The junction had 7 bases not matched to a gene; V was cut back by 1 base and J by 4 bases. The CDR3 totals 15 residues. This clone was seen only once. Its matching antigen is unknown. Both 60 Vbeta primers and 13 Jbeta primers went into the PCR. Under the authors' procedure: Later analysis identified roughly 84 million unique TCR beta chains, roughly 11 million shared. Clones were read by immunoSEQ multiplex PCR, and TCRdb kept only the in-frame ones, dropping some. The V and J calls and clone size were taken over from that table, and D and trimming were inferred from the DNA. The table shows some 87,000 clones, with roughly two thirds occurring only once.

The sample taken for sequencing was PBMCs. This chain links TRBV7-8 with TRBJ2-7, with 7 bases fitting TRBD2. This receptor was taken from a woman between 50 and 59 years old in good health and CMV-seropositive. CDR3 in amino acids: CASSLEAGVGYEQYF. DNA for the CDR3: TGTGCCAGCAGCTTAGAGGCGGGAGTTGGTTACGAGCAGTACTTC.